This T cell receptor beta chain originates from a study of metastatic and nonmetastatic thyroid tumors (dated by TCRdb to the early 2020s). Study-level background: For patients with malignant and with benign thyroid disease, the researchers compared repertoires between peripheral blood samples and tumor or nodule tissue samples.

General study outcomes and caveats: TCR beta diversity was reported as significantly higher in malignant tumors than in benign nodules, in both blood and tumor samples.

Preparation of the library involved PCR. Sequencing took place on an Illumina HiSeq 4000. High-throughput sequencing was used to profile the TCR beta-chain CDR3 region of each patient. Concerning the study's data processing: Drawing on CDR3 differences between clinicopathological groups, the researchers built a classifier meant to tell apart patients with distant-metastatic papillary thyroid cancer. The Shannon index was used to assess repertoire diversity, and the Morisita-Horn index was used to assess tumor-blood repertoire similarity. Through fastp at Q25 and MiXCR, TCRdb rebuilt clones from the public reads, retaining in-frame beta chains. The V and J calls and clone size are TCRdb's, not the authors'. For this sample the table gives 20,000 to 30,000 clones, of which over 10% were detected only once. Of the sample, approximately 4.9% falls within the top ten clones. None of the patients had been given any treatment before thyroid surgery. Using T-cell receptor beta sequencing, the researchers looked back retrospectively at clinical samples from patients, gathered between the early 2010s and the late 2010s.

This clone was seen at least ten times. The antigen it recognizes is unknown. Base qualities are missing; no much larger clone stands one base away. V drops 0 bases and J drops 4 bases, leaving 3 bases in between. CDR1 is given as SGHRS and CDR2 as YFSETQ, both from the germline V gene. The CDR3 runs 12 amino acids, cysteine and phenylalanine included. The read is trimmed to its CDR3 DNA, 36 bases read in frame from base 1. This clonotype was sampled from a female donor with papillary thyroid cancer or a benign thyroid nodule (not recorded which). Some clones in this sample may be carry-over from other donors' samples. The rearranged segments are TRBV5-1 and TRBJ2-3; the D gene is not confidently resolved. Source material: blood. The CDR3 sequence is CASSLVSDTQYF. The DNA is TGCGCCAGCAGCTTGGTGTCAGATACGCAGTATTTT. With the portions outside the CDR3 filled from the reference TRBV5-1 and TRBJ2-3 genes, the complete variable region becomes KAGVTQTPRYLIKTRGQQVTLSCSPISGHRSVSWYQQTPGQGLQFLFEYFSETQRNKGNFPGRFSGRQFSNSRSEMNVSTLELGDSALYLCASSLVSDTQYFGPGTRLTVL.